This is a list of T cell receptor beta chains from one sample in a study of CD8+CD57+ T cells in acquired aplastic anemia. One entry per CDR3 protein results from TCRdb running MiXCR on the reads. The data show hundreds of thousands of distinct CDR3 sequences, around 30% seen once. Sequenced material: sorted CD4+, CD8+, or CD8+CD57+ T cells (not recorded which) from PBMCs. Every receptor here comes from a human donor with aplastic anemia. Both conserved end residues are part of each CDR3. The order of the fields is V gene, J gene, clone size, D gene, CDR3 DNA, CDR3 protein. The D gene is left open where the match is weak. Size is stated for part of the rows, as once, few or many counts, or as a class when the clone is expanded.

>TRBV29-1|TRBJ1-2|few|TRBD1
TGCAGCGCGGGACAGGGGGCGATTGGCTACACCTTC
CSAGQGAIGYTF
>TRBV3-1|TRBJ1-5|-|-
TGTGCCAGCAGCCAAGATGCCCTTAAGGGTCAGCCCCAGCATTTT
CASSQDALKGQPQHF
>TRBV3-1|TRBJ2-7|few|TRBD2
TGTGCCAGCAGCCAAGGCTTACGGGAGGGCGAGCAGTACTTC
CASSQGLREGEQYF
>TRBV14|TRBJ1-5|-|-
TGTGCCAGCTCACAAGCAGGGAGCAATCAGCCCCAGCATTTT
CASSQAGSNQPQHF
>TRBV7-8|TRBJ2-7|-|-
TGTGCCAGCAGCCCGGAGCGAGACTACGAGCAGTACTTC
CASSPERDYEQYF
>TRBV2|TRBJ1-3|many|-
TGTGCCAGCAGTCAAAACCCCGCCTCCTCTGGAAACACCATATATTTT
CASSQNPASSGNTIYF
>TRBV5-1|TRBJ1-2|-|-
TGCGCCAGCAGCCCCGGGGCAGCGTCTTTGGCTAACTATGGCTACACCTTC
CASSPGAASLANYGYTF
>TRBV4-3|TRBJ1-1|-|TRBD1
TGCCCCAGCAGCCAAGATCTGGGACAGCTGAACACTGAAGCTTTCTTT
CPSSQDLGQLNTEAFF
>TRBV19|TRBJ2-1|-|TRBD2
TGTGCCAGTAGTATAGTTCGGGGGGGCCTGTACAATGAGCAGTTCTTC
CASSIVRGGLYNEQFF
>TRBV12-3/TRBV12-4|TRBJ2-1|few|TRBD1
TGTGCCAGCAGATACGGGACAGGGGGCTTCGGAGAGCAGTTCTTC
CASRYGTGGFGEQFF
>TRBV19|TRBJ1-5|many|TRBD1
TGTGCCAGTAGGGCGATGGACAGGGGAAGCAATCAGCCCCAGCATTTT
CASRAMDRGSNQPQHF